This TCR beta chain was found in a study of T-cell memory formation after mild COVID-19. The study's findings and limits: Clones that contracted from day 15 to 85 had balanced CD4/CD8; later expanders were CD4+ biased. There was no confirmation that second-wave clones peaking on day 37 were SARS-CoV-2 specific. Pre-infection memory harbored some responding clones, suggesting cross-reactive memory joined.

TCRdb analysed the 5' RACE reads with MiXCR anew, one entry per CDR3 protein. The table lists 450,000 to 650,000 distinct CDR3 sequences, over 20% of them singletons. This clonotype was recorded a few times. Its target is not known. The CDR3 is 15 amino acids. Trimming took 5 bases from V and 4 from J; bases not matched to a gene: 9. Germline assignment: CDR1 SGHVS and CDR2 FQNEAQ. The chain recombines TRBV7-8 with TRBJ1-2; 8 nucleotides match TRBD1. The sequenced sample was PBMCs or a T cell subset sorted from them (not recorded which). The origin of this receptor is an adult woman who had mild COVID-19 (a few samples of this study predate the infection). Cell type and time point are not known. CDR3 residues: CASSPIPGQVYGYTF. In DNA, the CDR3 is TGTGCCAGCAGCCCCATTCCGGGACAGGTCTATGGCTACACCTTC.